This T cell receptor (beta chain) was recorded in a study of cytomegalovirus exposure and HLA in healthy donors. PCR was performed using 60 Vbeta and 13 Jbeta primers. The repertoire was sequenced with immunoSEQ multiplex PCR; TCRdb's copy has only in-frame clones and lacks some. The repertoire holds 97,000 or so clones, with around 67% as singletons. This clonotype originated in a man in his fifties or sixties in good health and CMV-seronegative. Sequencing was carried out using PBMCs.

Written as DNA, the CDR3 is TGTGCCAGCTCACCCGAAACCGGGGGTGGCTATGGCTACACCTTC. It yields the protein CASSPETGGGYGYTF. This chain links TRBV18 with TRBJ1-2, with D perhaps matching TRBD1 (5 bases). The CDR3 spans 15 residues. Germline CDR1 is KGHSH and CDR2 is LQKENI. Trimming cost V 3 bases and J 4 bases, with 15 bases left between them.